This entry describes one T cell receptor beta chain. Its cognate antigen is unknown. This sample is drawn from a study of T cell repertoires in cytomegalovirus infection. TCRdb analysed the reads with MiXCR anew, one entry per CDR3 protein. The profile shows 700,000 to 950,000 distinct CDR3 sequences, approximately 32% of them singletons. V shed 2 bases and J shed 6 bases, with 14 bases lying between them. This CDR3 is built from 16 residues. CDR1 is SNHLY and CDR2 is FYNNEI in the germline V gene. The source was cultured CD8+ T cells from PBMCs, collected from culture after CMV antigen stimulation. The chain combines TRBV2 with TRBJ1-6, with D possibly TRBD1 on 5 matching bases. This TCR came from a human donor in good health (CMV status not recorded). Some clones in this sample may be carry-over from other donors' samples. CDR3 in DNA: TGTGCCAGCAGTGAAATGAGGGGCCCGGGTAATTCACCCCTCCACTTT. As protein: CASSEMRGPGNSPLHF.